The T cell receptor (beta chain) under discussion was sequenced for a study of regulatory T cells in long-lasting Graves disease. Study-level results: Favored usage of TRBV28, TRBJ1-2 and TRBJ2-5 was recorded in persistent disease.

This clonotype appeared a few times. Its specificity is unknown. Researchers made TCR beta libraries by using iRepertoire HTBI primers and running Arm-PCR on CDR3 regions. TCRdb reprocessed the multiplex PCR reads with MiXCR, giving one entry per CDR3 protein. The sample has some 330,000 distinct CDR3 sequences; about 10% are singletons. The V gene's germline CDR1 is KGHSH and CDR2 LQKENI. There are 17 residues in the CDR3. V lost 5 bases and J 2 bases, leaving 21 bases between the germline ends. Regarding time point: newly diagnosed GD, antithyroid drugs for less than 3 months. Construction of the TCR library relied on RNA isolated from PBMCs. These data also featured in a second study, about T cells in Graves' hyperthyroidism and ophthalmopathy. This second report adds: Clinical symptoms, serum thyroxine and TRAb, thyroid ultrasound and orbital computed tomography were used for the diagnoses. The primer set for the first-round RT-PCR of the TCR CDR3 was HTBI.

The chain combines TRBV18 with TRBJ1-2; D may be TRBD1 (6 bases). The source is a young woman with Graves disease. Specimen: peripheral blood mononuclear cells (PBMCs), collected at new diagnosis, from a patient treated with antithyroid drugs. The CDR3 here is CASSASIFRGRNYGYTF. As DNA, the CDR3 is TGTGCCAGCTCAGCAAGCATCTTCAGGGGCAGGAACTATGGCTACACCTTC.